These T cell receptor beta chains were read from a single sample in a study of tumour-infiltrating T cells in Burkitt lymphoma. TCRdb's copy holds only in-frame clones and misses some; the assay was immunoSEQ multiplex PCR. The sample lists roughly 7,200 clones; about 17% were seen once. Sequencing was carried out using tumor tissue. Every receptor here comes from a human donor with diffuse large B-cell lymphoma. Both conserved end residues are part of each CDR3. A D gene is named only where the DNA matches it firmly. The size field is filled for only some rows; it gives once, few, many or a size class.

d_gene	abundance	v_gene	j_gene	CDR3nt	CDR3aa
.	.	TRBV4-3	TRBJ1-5	TGCGCCAGCAGCCCGAATCTGGCTCGGCCCCAGCATTTT	CASSPNLARPQHF
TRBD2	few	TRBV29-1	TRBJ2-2	TGCAGCGCCTCCCGGCGGGAGCGTGACGGGGAGCTGTTTTTT	CSASRRERDGELFF
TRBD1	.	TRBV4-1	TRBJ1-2	TGCGCCAGCAGCCAAACAGGGGGCGACTATGGCTACACCTTC	CASSQTGGDYGYTF
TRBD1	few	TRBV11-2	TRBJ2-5	TGTGCCAGCAGCTTAGGACAGGGTCCTGAGACCCAGTACTTC	CASSLGQGPETQYF
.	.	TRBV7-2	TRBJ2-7	TGTGCCAGCAGTCGCGCGTTCGAGCAGTACTTC	CASSRAFEQYF
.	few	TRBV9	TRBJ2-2	TGTGCCAGCAGCGTAGGTTCTCAGAATATTTACACCGGGGAGCTGTTTTTT	CASSVGSQNIYTGELFF
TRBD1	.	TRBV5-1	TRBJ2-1	TGCGCCAGCAGCCCGACAGGGGCGGGGTACAATGAGCAGTTCTTC	CASSPTGAGYNEQFF
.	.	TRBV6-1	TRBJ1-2	TGTGCCAGCAGTGAAGGGGGGCAAAGGGGCTACACCTTC	CASSEGGQRGYTF
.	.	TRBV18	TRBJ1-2	TGTGCCAGCTCACCCGGACAGCTTAACTATGGCTACACCTTC	CASSPGQLNYGYTF
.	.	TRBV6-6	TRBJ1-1	TGTGCCAGCAGTTACTGGATTGGGGGCCCTCGTTTAGAAGCTTTCTTT	CASSYWIGGPRLEAFF
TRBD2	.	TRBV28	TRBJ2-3	TGTGCCAGCAGTCCAACGGGACTAGCATCCGATACGCAGTATTTT	CASSPTGLASDTQYF
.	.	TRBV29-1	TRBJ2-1	TGCAGCGTTTCCCCCGAGCAGTTCTTC	CSVSPEQFF
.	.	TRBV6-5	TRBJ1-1	TGTGCCAGCAGTTCCCCGATTGCTGAAGCTTTCTTT	CASSSPIAEAFF
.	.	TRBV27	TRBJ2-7	TGTGCCAGCAGTTGGAGCAACATCAACGAGCAGTACTTC	CASSWSNINEQYF
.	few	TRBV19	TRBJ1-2	TGTGCCAGTAGTATGTTTCCTAAGGGCTACACCTTC	CASSMFPKGYTF
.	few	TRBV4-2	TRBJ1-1	TGTGCCAGCAGCCAAAGTGAGGGAGGCACTGAAGCTTTCTTT	CASSQSEGGTEAFF
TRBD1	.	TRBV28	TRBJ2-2	TGTGCCAGCATTGGGCAGGGGGCGAACACCGGGGAGCTGTTTTTT	CASIGQGANTGELFF
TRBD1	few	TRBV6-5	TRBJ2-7	TGTGCCAGCAGTCGACAGGGAACCTACGAGCAGTACTTC	CASSRQGTYEQYF
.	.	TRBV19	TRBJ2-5	TGTGCCAGTAGTATAGGCGGGGCGGGGGCCCGGGTGACCCAGTACTTC	CASSIGGAGARVTQYF
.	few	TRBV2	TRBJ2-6	TGTGCCAGCAGTTCACAGGGGGCCAACGTCCTGACTTTC	CASSSQGANVLTF
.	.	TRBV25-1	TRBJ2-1	TGTGCCAGCAGTGGCCCCGTCCACAATGAGCAGTTCTTC	CASSGPVHNEQFF
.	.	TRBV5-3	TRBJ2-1	TGTGCCAGAAGCTTCCGGCAAACTACGGGGCTCCTACTAGACAATGAGCAGTTCTTC	CARSFRQTTGLLLDNEQFF
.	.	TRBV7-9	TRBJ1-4	TGTGCCAGCAGCTTAGGCCCAATTGAAAAACTGTTTTTT	CASSLGPIEKLFF
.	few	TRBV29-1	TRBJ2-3	TGCAGCGTTGATATGCGTTGGGCAGATACGCAGTATTTT	CSVDMRWADTQYF
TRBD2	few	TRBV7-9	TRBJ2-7	TGTGCCAGCAGCTTATTCGGATTAAGCGGGATGAGCGAGCAGTACTTC	CASSLFGLSGMSEQYF
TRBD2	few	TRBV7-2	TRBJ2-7	TGTGCCAGCAGCTTATTCGACCACGGACTAGCGGGAGCTAGGTACGAGCAGTACTTC	CASSLFDHGLAGARYEQYF
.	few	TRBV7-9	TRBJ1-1	TGTGCCAGCAGCTTAGGACACCTAGCTTTCTTT	CASSLGHLAFF
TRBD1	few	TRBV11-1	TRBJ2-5	TGTGCCAGCAGCTTATGGCGGGACAGGGTAGAGACCCAGTACTTC	CASSLWRDRVETQYF
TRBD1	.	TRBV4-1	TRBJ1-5	TGCGCCAGCAGCTTGGGACAGGGCGTCGGCAATCAGCCCCAGCATTTT	CASSLGQGVGNQPQHF
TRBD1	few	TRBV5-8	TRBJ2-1	TGTGCCAGCAGCTTGGGCCAGGGGGCTTACAATGAGCAGTTCTTC	CASSLGQGAYNEQFF
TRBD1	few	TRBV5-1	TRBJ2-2	TGCGCCAGCAGCACCCGGACAGGGGGTGGTGACGGGGAGCTGTTTTTT	CASSTRTGGGDGELFF
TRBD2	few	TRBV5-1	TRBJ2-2	TGCGCCAGCAGCGCGGGGGGTCGGCTCACAACGAACACCGGGGAGCTGTTTTTT	CASSAGGRLTTNTGELFF
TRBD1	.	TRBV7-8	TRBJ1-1	TGTGCCAGCAGCTCACAGGGGGTCTTGAGTTGGTACACTGAAGCTTTCTTT	CASSSQGVLSWYTEAFF
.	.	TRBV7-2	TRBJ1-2	TGTGCCAGCAGCGACAGATACTATGGCTACACCTTC	CASSDRYYGYTF
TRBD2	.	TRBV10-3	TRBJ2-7	TGTGCCATCAGTGATTCGGCGGGAGCTTTCAACGAGCAGTACTTC	CAISDSAGAFNEQYF
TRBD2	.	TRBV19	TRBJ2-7	TGTGCCAGTGTTAGGGGACTAGCGGACTACGAGCAGTACTTC	CASVRGLADYEQYF